The 22 T cell receptor beta chains in this list originate from one sample, sequenced in a study of identical twins. TCRdb re-analysed the 5' RACE reads in MiXCR, keeping a single row per CDR3 protein. The table lists around 470,000 distinct CDR3 sequences, 14% of them singletons, with roughly 0.5% in the top ten. The same specimen was also included in a second study, on yellow fever vaccine responses in identical twins.

The sequenced sample was CD4+ T cells sorted from blood. The receptors stem from a woman between 18 and 29 years old in good health.

This clonotype was seen ten or more times. The genes are TRBV7-9 and TRBJ2-7; TRBD1 is a possible D gene (6 bases). The germline CDR1 and CDR2 sequences are SEHNR and FQNEAQ (reference sequence). This CDR3 is 14 amino acids long. Deletions cut 5 bases from V and 2 bases from J, with 13 bases between. The CDR3 sequence: CASSPGTRTYEQYF. For the CDR3, the DNA is TGTGCCAGCAGCCCGGGGACACGTACCTACGAGCAGTACTTC.

The V gene is TRBV20-1, the J gene TRBJ2-7; tentative D call: TRBD2 (5 bases). The V gene lost 3 bases and the J gene lost 2 bases, with 14 bases spanning the gap. The CDR3 consists of 14 residues. The germline gives CDR1 DFQATT, CDR2 SNEGSKA (reference sequence). The CDR3 protein is CSASGRGFTYEQYF. DNA of the CDR3: TGCAGTGCTAGTGGTCGGGGTTTCACCTACGAGCAGTACTTC.

This clonotype has a handful of counts. The chain employs TRBV5-1 and TRBJ2-3; a weak D match, TRBD2 (6 bases). V shed 2 bases and J shed 1 base, with 11 bases lying between them. CDR3 length: 15 amino acids. Germline V CDR1 and CDR2: SGHRS, YFSETQ. The CDR3 sequence is CASSFSGAGTDTQYF. CDR3 sequence (DNA): TGCGCCAGCAGCTTTTCGGGAGCGGGCACAGATACGCAGTATTTT.

V gene TRBV11-3 combines with J gene TRBJ2-5; D might be TRBD2 (6 bases). In germline, CDR1 is SGHNT, CDR2 YENEEA. This CDR3 spans 16 amino acids. V was cut by 7 bases and J by 3 bases, with 21 bases left in between. The CDR3 loop reads CASTKRAGTCKETQYF. CDR3 sequence (DNA): TGTGCCAGCACCAAGAGGGCGGGGACCTGTAAAGAGACCCAGTACTTC.

This clonotype turned up a few times. This chain links TRBV5-1 with TRBJ2-3; the match to TRBD2 covers 11 bases. The germline CDR1 and CDR2 sequences are SGHRS and YFSETQ. The CDR3 is made up of 17 amino acids. V dropped 4 bases and J dropped 2; count of bases not matched to a gene: 9. The CDR3 spells CASSQGTSGALTDTQYF. The CDR3 region has the DNA TGCGCCAGCAGCCAAGGGACTAGCGGAGCCCTCACAGATACGCAGTATTTT.

The chain is built from TRBV12-3 or TRBV12-4 and TRBJ2-3, with 12 bases aligning to TRBD1. V shed 5 bases, J shed 3 bases, and the junction held 9 bases outside the gene matches. CDR3 length: 17 amino acids. The DNA for the CDR3 is TGTGCCAGCAGTACGGGACAGGGGGCTTTTAGTACAGATACGCAGTATTTT. It codes for CASSTGQGAFSTDTQYF.

The CDR3 loop is CAIHDGGINTGELFF. CDR3 coding DNA: TGTGCCATCCATGACGGCGGGATTAACACCGGGGAGCTGTTTTTT. The rearrangement joins TRBV10-3 to TRBJ2-2; D is possibly TRBD2 (6 bases). Per the germline V gene, CDR1 is ENHRY and CDR2 is SYGVKD. This CDR3 is built from 15 residues. The V end lost 8 bases, the J end lost 2 bases, and 15 bases lay between the germline ends.

This clonotype was seen a handful of times. V is TRBV18 and J is TRBJ2-3, with 10 bases lining up with TRBD2. Germline CDR1 reads KGHSH; CDR2 reads LQKENI. This CDR3 contains 13 residues. Losses at the gene ends were 6 bases for V and 7 bases for J; bases not matched to a gene: 4. DNA for the CDR3: TGTGCCAGCTCCCCGGGACTAGCGAATACGCAGTATTTT. The encoded protein is CASSPGLANTQYF.

J is TRBJ1-2 and V is TRBV6-6; a weak D match, TRBD1 (6 bases). The length of the CDR3 is 13 residues. Looked up from germline, CDR1 is MNHNY and CDR2 is SVGAGI (reference sequence). Trimming removed 5 bases from V and 4 bases from J, with 11 bases in between. The CDR3 spells CASSDDRSYGYTF. DNA for the CDR3: TGTGCCAGCAGTGACGACAGGAGCTATGGCTACACCTTC.

The chain uses TRBV11-2 and TRBJ2-1, with TRBD2 identical over 16 bases. Unmatched junction bases numbered 10, after V lost 4 bases and J lost 7 bases. This CDR3 has 18 residues. Germline V CDR1 and CDR2: SGHAT, FQNNGV. The DNA of the CDR3 is TGTGCCAGCAGCTCGGGACTAGCGGGGGGGCCCTTTATGAATGAGCAGTTCTTC. It encodes CASSSGLAGGPFMNEQFF. The full variable domain, with the rest looked up from reference TRBV11-2 and TRBJ2-1, is EAGVAQSPRYKIIEKRQSVAFWCNPISGHATLYWYQQILGQGPKLLIQFQNNGVVDDSQLPKDRFSAERLKGVDSTLKIQPAKLEDSAVYLCASSSGLAGGPFMNEQFFGPGTRLTVL.

In this sample, this clonotype turned up many times. This chain links TRBV15 with TRBJ2-1; no clear D gene. CDR3 length: 15 amino acids. CDR1 and CDR2 from the germline V gene are LNHNV and YYDKDF (reference sequence). Deletions cut 1 base from V and 4 bases from J, with 11 bases between. The CDR3, as DNA: TGTGCCACCAGCAGAGTGGAGTTAGGGTACAATGAGCAGTTCTTC. Amino acids: CATSRVELGYNEQFF.

Worth noting for this clonotype: One end of the junction is discordant with germline, which a read error may explain. The gene calls are TRBV4-1 and TRBJ2-7, with 12 bases lining up with TRBD2. The germline V gene has CDR1 MGHRA and CDR2 YSYEKL. There are 15 residues in the CDR3. The CDR3 nucleotides read TGCGCCAGCAGCCAAGCGCTTGGTCTAGCGGGAGGGCCACTCTTC. Its translation: CASSQALGLAGGPLF.

In this sample, this clonotype turned up many times. The chain combines TRBV12-3 or TRBV12-4 with TRBJ1-5, with D possibly matching TRBD1 (6 bases). Trimming removed 3 bases from V and 4 bases from J, with 10 bases in between. The CDR3 is 14 amino acids. CDR3 in DNA: TGTGCCAGCAGTTTCGGGGGGACAAATCAGCCCCAGCATTTT. This gives the protein CASSFGGTNQPQHF.

The genes are TRBV5-1 and TRBJ2-3, with a tentative D call TRBD2 (7 bases). V gave up 4 bases and J gave up 5 bases, with 17 bases separating them. Germline V CDR1 and CDR2: SGHRS, YFSETQ. CDR3 length equals 15 residues. CDR3: CASSGKGGGQDTQYF. The CDR3 coding sequence is TGCGCCAGCAGCGGAAAGGGGGGGGGGCAAGATACGCAGTATTTT.

This clonotype was counted ten times or more. The rearrangement uses TRBV28 and TRBJ1-2; the D gene is possibly TRBD1 (5 bases). The CDR3 length is 16 residues. Trimming shortened V by 2 bases and J by 2 bases, and 15 bases separated the two germline ends. Per the germline V gene, CDR1 is MDHEN and CDR2 is SYDVKM. CDR3 DNA: TGTGCCAGCAGTTTACCCCATGGGGGGGGAAACTATGGCTACACCTTC. Its translation is CASSLPHGGGNYGYTF.

This clonotype was counted once. V is TRBV27 and J is TRBJ2-3; either TRBD1 or TRBD2 may supply D (5 bases each). Germline values: CDR1 MNHEY, CDR2 SMNVEV (reference sequence). Trimming shortened V by 7 bases and J by 3 bases, and 23 bases separated the two germline ends. The CDR3 consists of 17 residues. The CDR3: CASMVEGPGPLTDTQYF. Here the CDR3 DNA reads TGTGCCAGCATGGTCGAGGGGCCGGGCCCTTTAACAGATACGCAGTATTTT.

This clonotype appeared a few times. V gene TRBV11-2 combines with J gene TRBJ1-5; TRBD1 might be the D (6 bases). This CDR3 has 15 amino acids. The germline V and J ends were trimmed by 1 base and 4 bases, with 11 bases remaining between them. Germline CDR1 and CDR2: SGHAT and FQNNGV. The CDR3 sequence: CASSLGTRGNQPQHF. The DNA of the CDR3 is TGTGCCAGCAGCTTAGGTACCAGGGGAAATCAGCCCCAGCATTTT.

The chain joins TRBV7-2 to TRBJ1-1, with TRBD1 identical over 7 bases. V was pared by 7 bases and J by 2 bases, with 10 bases of the junction left unmatched. This CDR3 comprises 15 residues. Per germline, CDR1 SGHTA and CDR2 FQGNSA. Here the CDR3 DNA reads TGTGCCAGCAAACTTACAGGGGACGTCAACACTGAAGCTTTCTTT. Its translation: CASKLTGDVNTEAFF.

This clonotype was observed a handful of times. This chain uses TRBV11-2 with TRBJ1-1; D gene uncertain. Germline loops: CDR1 SGHAT, CDR2 FQNNGV. The ends were cut back, 3 bases at V and 1 base at J, with 9 bases in the middle. This CDR3 has 14 residues. CDR3: CASSLSRTNTEAFF. For the CDR3, the DNA is TGTGCCAGCAGCTTGTCCCGGACGAACACTGAAGCTTTCTTT.

This clonotype was seen a handful of times. V is TRBV24-1 and J is TRBJ1-2, with a weak D call TRBD1 (6 bases). Deletions cut 4 bases from V and 9 bases from J, with 11 bases between. This CDR3 is 12 amino acids long. CDR1 KGHDR and CDR2 SFDVKD come from the germline V gene. The CDR3 DNA reads TGTGCCACCAGTGACCAAGGACAGAGCTACACCTTC. Encoded protein: CATSDQGQSYTF.

This clonotype was counted between two and nine times. The rearrangement links TRBV19 to TRBJ2-2; D tentatively reads TRBD1 or TRBD2 (5 bases each). Trimming shortened V by 5 bases and J by 7 bases, and 14 bases separated the two germline ends. CDR1 and CDR2 from the germline V gene are LNHDA and SQIVND (reference sequence). The CDR3 runs 14 residues. The CDR3 protein is CASSARVEVGELFF. CDR3 nucleotides: TGTGCCAGTAGTGCCAGGGTGGAGGTCGGGGAGCTGTTTTTT.

This clonotype came up a few times. CDR3 sequence (DNA): TGTGCCATCAGGGGGCCCCGGGGGTCGAACACCGGGGAGCTGTTTTTT. It is translated as CAIRGPRGSNTGELFF. This chain joins TRBV10-3 and TRBJ2-2, with D perhaps TRBD2 (6 bases). The CDR3 sequence is 16 residues long. V was pared by 6 bases and J by 0 bases, with 14 bases between. Germline assignment: CDR1 ENHRY and CDR2 SYGVKD.